These 30 T cell receptor beta chains originate from one sample sequenced in a study of cytomegalovirus exposure and HLA in healthy donors. 13 Jbeta primers and 60 Vbeta primers were used for the PCR. Profiling relied on immunoSEQ multiplex PCR, and the TCRdb table lists in-frame clones only, not all of them. The table lists more than 95,000 clones, about 80% of them singletons. Sequencing was performed on PBMCs. These receptor sequences come from a woman between 50 and 59 years old in good health and CMV-seronegative.

This chain uses TRBV29-1 with TRBJ1-2; no clear D. This CDR3 is 13 amino acids long. Per germline, CDR1 SQVTM and CDR2 ANQGSEA. V shed 4 bases and J shed 0 bases, with 9 bases lying between them. CDR3 region: CSVAGRTNYGYTF. CDR3 coding DNA: TGCAGCGTTGCTGGCAGAACTAACTATGGCTACACCTTC.

Only a few counts were recorded for this clone. The chain employs TRBV7-3 and TRBJ2-2; 12 bases map to TRBD2. There are 16 residues in the CDR3. V lost 2 bases to trimming and J lost 4 bases; unmatched junction nucleotides: 2. From germline, CDR1 is SGHTA and CDR2 FQGTGA. The CDR3 reads CASSLGLAGITGELFF. The CDR3 DNA reads TGTGCCAGCAGCTTAGGACTAGCGGGGATCACCGGGGAGCTGTTTTTT.

This rearrangement joins TRBV19 to TRBJ2-7, with TRBD2 as a possible D gene (7 bases). Germline V gene sequence: CDR1 LNHDA, CDR2 SQIVND (reference sequence). V was trimmed by 3 bases and J by 2 bases, leaving 14 bases between them. There are 15 residues in the CDR3. The CDR3 loop is CASSMGGAEPYEQYF. The CDR3 DNA sequence: TGTGCCAGTAGTATGGGGGGGGCAGAGCCCTACGAGCAGTACTTC.

The chain carries TRBV10-2 and TRBJ1-2; TRBD1 might be the D (6 bases). The CDR3 loop spans 14 amino acids. V lost 6 bases and J lost 5, with 16 bases in between. The germline V gene has CDR1 WSHSY and CDR2 SAAADI. The CDR3 sequence is CASSEQGLSYGYTF. CDR3 DNA: TGCGCCAGCAGCGAACAGGGTCTATCTTATGGCTACACCTTC.

This sequence joins TRBV19 and TRBJ2-5; the D gene is possibly TRBD2 (6 bases). Trimming removed 3 bases from V and 5 bases from J, with 7 bases in between. The CDR3 is 12 amino acids. Germline values: CDR1 LNHDA, CDR2 SQIVND (reference sequence). CDR3 sequence reads: CASSIGGETQYF. The CDR3 DNA reads TGTGCCAGTAGTATTGGAGGGGAGACCCAGTACTTC.

This clone was recorded only once. The chain is built from TRBV7-9 and TRBJ2-5; 9 bases map to TRBD1. V was pared by 4 bases and J by 4 bases, with 4 bases of the junction left unmatched. CDR1 and CDR2 (germline): SEHNR, FQNEAQ (reference sequence). The CDR3 length is 14 residues. The CDR3 coding sequence is TGTGCCAGCAGCTCTGACAGGGGGATAGAGACCCAGTACTTC. Its translation: CASSSDRGIETQYF.

The rearrangement links TRBV5-8 to TRBJ2-5, with 8 bases identical to TRBD1. V dropped 2 bases and J dropped 7; count of bases not matched to a gene: 7. The CDR3 is made up of 14 amino acids. CDR1 SGHTS and CDR2 YDEGEE come from the germline V gene. CDR3 nucleotide sequence: TGTGCCAGCAGCTTTGGACAGGGTGTTCGGACCCAGTACTTC. It specifies CASSFGQGVRTQYF.

This clone came up once. The rearrangement joins TRBV7-2 to TRBJ2-7; 12 positions match TRBD2. The CDR3 extends over 16 amino acids. With V trimmed by 4 bases and J by 0 bases, 4 bases remained unmatched. Per germline, CDR1 SGHTA and CDR2 FQGNSA. In nucleotides, the CDR3 is TGTGCCAGCAGCTCGGGACTAGCGGGCATCTCCTACGAGCAGTACTTC. Translated: CASSSGLAGISYEQYF.

The chain combines TRBV6-1 with TRBJ2-5; maybe TRBD2 (6 bases). CDR3 length equals 14 residues. V dropped 6 bases and J dropped 3 bases, with 14 bases sitting between them. CDR1 MNHNS and CDR2 SASEGT come from the germline V gene. For the CDR3, the DNA is TGTGCCAGCAGCCGCGGGGCAGTTAAAGAGACCCAGTACTTC. It translates to CASSRGAVKETQYF.

The V and J genes are TRBV28 and TRBJ2-4; weak D call: TRBD2 (6 bases). Germline CDR1 and CDR2: MDHEN and SYDVKM. The CDR3 runs 17 residues. V lost 1 base and J lost 0, with 13 bases in between. CDR3 bases: TGTGCCAGCAGTTTATTTGGGGACTGGGAAGCCAAAAACATTCAGTACTTC. As protein: CASSLFGDWEAKNIQYF.

Of note for this clone: Within the sample, other DNA sequences also encode this same CDR3. The rearrangement uses TRBV19 and TRBJ2-7; 10 positions match TRBD2. CDR3 length equals 16 residues. CDR1 is LNHDA and CDR2 is SQIVND in the germline V gene (reference sequence). V dropped 5 bases and J dropped 0; count of bases not matched to a gene: 7. The CDR3 DNA reads as TGTGCCAGTAGTGCCGTAGTAGCGGGAGGCTCCTACGAGCAGTACTTC. Amino acid sequence: CASSAVVAGGSYEQYF.

The V gene is TRBV7-2, the J gene TRBJ2-2; TRBD2 is a possible D gene (6 bases). Between the trimmed V and J ends, which lost 3 bases and 5 bases, there was a span of 16 bases. The CDR3 sequence is 16 residues long. The V gene's germline CDR1 is SGHTA and CDR2 FQGNSA. DNA of the CDR3: TGTGCCAGCAGCTTTTCGATAGCGGCGGGGACCGGGGAGCTGTTTTTT. Translation: CASSFSIAAGTGELFF.

The chain joins TRBV28 to TRBJ2-6; tentative D call: TRBD1 (6 bases). The CDR3 has 17 residues. Germline loops: CDR1 MDHEN, CDR2 SYDVKM. Deletions cut 5 bases from V and 4 bases from J, with 18 bases between. CDR3 nucleotides: TGTGCCAGCAGTCCGCCGCCCCAGGGGTTAGGGGCCAACGTCCTGACTTTC. It yields the protein CASSPPPQGLGANVLTF.

This clone appeared a few times. V is TRBV4-2 and J is TRBJ2-3; 8 bases align to TRBD2. The J segment lost 0 bases and the V segment lost 3 bases, leaving 14 bases of the junction unmatched. The length of the CDR3 is 19 residues. Germline CDR1 is LGHNA and CDR2 is YNFKEQ. The CDR3 loop reads CASSHSPAGEDPSTDTQYF. The CDR3 region has the DNA TGTGCCAGCAGCCACAGCCCAGCGGGAGAAGATCCGAGCACAGATACGCAGTATTTT.

The V call is TRBV9, the J call TRBJ2-1, with 10 bases matching TRBD1. The trim removed 3 bases at V and 7 bases at J, leaving 10 bases unmatched. The germline V gene has CDR1 SGDLS and CDR2 YYNGEE. This CDR3 region has 16 residues. The CDR3 sequence: CASSATDRGRKNEQFF. The CDR3 nucleotides read TGTGCCAGCAGCGCAACCGACAGGGGGCGGAAAAATGAGCAGTTCTTC.

V usage is TRBV15 and J usage is TRBJ2-7; no clear D. The CDR3 is 14 residues long. Trimming stripped 0 bases from V and 2 bases from J, with 8 bases between. Germline V CDR1 and CDR2: LNHNV, YYDKDF (reference sequence). CDR3 residues: CATSRESSPYEQYF. CDR3 bases: TGTGCCACCAGCAGAGAGTCTTCCCCCTACGAGCAGTACTTC. The full variable domain, with the rest looked up from reference TRBV15 and TRBJ2-7, is DAMVIQNPRYQVTQFGKPVTLSCSQTLNHNVMYWYQQKSSQAPKLLFHYYDKDFNNEADTPDNFQSRRPNTSFCFLDIRSPGLGDTAMYLCATSRESSPYEQYFGPGTRLTVT.

The V call is TRBV4-3, the J call TRBJ2-1, with TRBD2 identical over 9 bases. The CDR3 is 18 residues long. Germline V gene sequence: CDR1 LGHNA, CDR2 YSLEER. V shed 2 bases and J 8 bases; nucleotides not matched to a gene: 16. The DNA of the CDR3 is TGCGCCAGCAGCCAACGGCCAATCGCGGGAGGGCCGGTCGATGAGCAGTTCTTC. The encoded protein is CASSQRPIAGGPVDEQFF.

This clone has just one count. This chain links TRBV7-2 with TRBJ2-7; D possibly corresponds to TRBD1 (6 bases). Trimming stripped 5 bases from V and 2 bases from J, with 16 bases between. The CDR3 has 15 amino acids. From germline, CDR1 is SGHTA and CDR2 FQGNSA. CDR3 bases: TGTGCCAGCAGCCCACTGCTGGGGGCCCCCTACGAGCAGTACTTC. Residues: CASSPLLGAPYEQYF.

A remark on this clone: A read error may produce the germline difference seen at one junction end. This chain joins TRBV7-7 and TRBJ2-7; TRBD2 agrees at 9 bases. CDR1 and CDR2 from the germline V gene are SSHAT and FNYEAQ (reference sequence). There are 17 residues in the CDR3. CDR3 loop: CASSLSLAGTVGDEQYF. The CDR3 region has the DNA TGTGCTAGCAGCTTAAGCCTAGCGGGAACGGTTGGGGACGAGCAGTACTTC.

The chain joins TRBV28 to TRBJ2-1, with D possibly being TRBD1 (5 bases). Germline loops: CDR1 MDHEN, CDR2 SYDVKM. This CDR3 has 14 residues. The V end was cut by 5 bases, the J end by 8 bases, with 16 bases between. CDR3 coding DNA: TGTGCCAGCAGTCAGGACACGGGTGTCGATGAGCAGTTCTTC. It is translated as CASSQDTGVDEQFF.

This chain links TRBV19 with TRBJ1-1, with D possibly matching TRBD1 (5 bases). V lost 3 bases and J 5 bases, leaving 10 bases between the germline ends. The germline V gene has CDR1 LNHDA and CDR2 SQIVND (reference sequence). This CDR3 is built from 13 residues. The CDR3 here is CASSIQGRTEAFF. The CDR3 DNA reads as TGTGCCAGTAGTATTCAGGGAAGAACTGAAGCTTTCTTT.

This clone was seen once. A junction boundary mismatches the germline segment, possibly from a read error. The chain has TRBV7-9 and TRBJ1-2, with D tentatively TRBD1 (5 bases). The length of the CDR3 is 16 residues. Germline CDR1 and CDR2: SEHNR and FQNEAQ (reference sequence). In DNA, the CDR3 is TGTTCCAGCAGCTTAGAGGTTGTGCAGGGAGGCTATGGCTACACCTTC. Residues: CSSSLEVVQGGYGYTF.

The gene calls are TRBV5-6 and TRBJ1-6; D not resolved. Trimming removed 0 bases from V and 10 bases from J, with 5 bases in between. CDR1 is SGHDT and CDR2 is YYEEEE in the germline V gene. The CDR3 extends over 12 amino acids. For the CDR3, the DNA is TGTGCCAGCAGCTTGGGAGCCTCACCCCTCCACTTT. This sequence encodes CASSLGASPLHF.

Note on this clone: Other DNA sequences within the sample encode an identical CDR3. V is TRBV29-1 and J is TRBJ1-3; no clear D. V gave up 3 bases and J gave up 4 bases, with 4 bases separating them. Per germline, CDR1 SQVTM and CDR2 ANQGSEA. This CDR3 has 11 residues. DNA of the CDR3: TGCAGCGTTGAGCTAGGAAACACCATATATTTT. Protein: CSVELGNTIYF.

This clone was detected a few times. This specimen includes other DNA sequences encoding the same CDR3. The rearrangement uses TRBV19 and TRBJ1-5; possible D gene TRBD1, 5 bases. Trimming removed 6 bases at V and 5 bases at J, with 20 bases between. Germline assignment: CDR1 LNHDA and CDR2 SQIVND (reference sequence). The CDR3 is 16 amino acids. The CDR3 nucleotides are TGTGCCAGTAGCGCCCCCCGGGGGGGGGAACATCAGCCCCAGCATTTT. As protein: CASSAPRGGEHQPQHF. The full variable domain, completed using reference TRBV19 and TRBJ1-5, is DGGITQSPKYLFRKEGQNVTLSCEQNLNHDAMYWYRQDPGQGLRLIYYSQIVNDFQKGDIAEGYSVSREKKESFPLTVTSAQKNPTAFYLCASSAPRGGEHQPQHFGDGTRLSIL.

This sequence joins TRBV2 and TRBJ1-3, with D tentatively TRBD1 (5 bases). The CDR3 sequence is 15 residues long. V dropped 5 bases and J dropped 0 bases, with 11 bases sitting between them. Per the germline V gene, CDR1 is SNHLY and CDR2 is FYNNEI. Here the CDR3 DNA reads TGTGCCAGCAGTCGGGGGAGGAGCTCTGGAAACACCATATATTTT. Residues: CASSRGRSSGNTIYF.

The V gene is TRBV7-9, the J gene TRBJ1-5; no reliable D call. Germline lookup yields CDR1 SEHNR and CDR2 FQNEAQ (reference sequence). V gave up 5 bases and J gave up 5 bases, with 7 bases separating them. CDR3 size: 12 residues. In DNA, the CDR3 is TGTGCCAGCAGCCCGAGTGATCAGCCCCAGCATTTT. It encodes CASSPSDQPQHF.

This clone was detected a few times. This rearrangement joins TRBV7-8 to TRBJ2-5; tentative D call: TRBD1 (5 bases). The V end was cut by 1 base, the J end by 5 bases, with 11 bases between. The CDR3 has 14 residues. The germline V gene has CDR1 SGHVS and CDR2 FQNEAQ. The CDR3 loop reads CASSLDWGRETQYF. CDR3 in DNA: TGTGCCAGCAGCTTAGATTGGGGCCGGGAGACCCAGTACTTC.

This chain joins TRBV7-2 and TRBJ2-1; a possible D gene is TRBD2 (5 bases). CDR3 length: 16 amino acids. Trimming pared 7 bases from V and 0 bases from J, leaving 16 bases between. CDR1 is SGHTA, CDR2 FQGNSA, per germline. Written as DNA, the CDR3 is TGTGCCAGCACCTCACGGACTGGTAGCTCCTACAATGAGCAGTTCTTC. Translating gives CASTSRTGSSYNEQFF. The entire variable domain, with the rest obtained from reference TRBV7-2 and TRBJ2-1, is as follows: GAGVSQSPSNKVTEKGKDVELRCDPISGHTALYWYRQSLGQGLEFLIYFQGNSAPDKSGLPSDRFSAERTGGSVSTLTIQRTQQEDSAVYLCASTSRTGSSYNEQFFGPGTRLTVL.

This clone was picked up a small number of times. The chain employs TRBV7-6 and TRBJ2-2, with 9 bases lining up with TRBD2. With 4 bases clipped from V and 4 bases from J, the junction kept 7 bases outside the gene matches. The CDR3 is 16 residues long. Germline CDR1 SGHVS, CDR2 FNYEAQ. CDR3 amino acids: CASSWAFSGGTGELFF. DNA for the CDR3: TGTGCCAGCAGCTGGGCCTTTAGCGGGGGCACCGGGGAGCTGTTTTTT.